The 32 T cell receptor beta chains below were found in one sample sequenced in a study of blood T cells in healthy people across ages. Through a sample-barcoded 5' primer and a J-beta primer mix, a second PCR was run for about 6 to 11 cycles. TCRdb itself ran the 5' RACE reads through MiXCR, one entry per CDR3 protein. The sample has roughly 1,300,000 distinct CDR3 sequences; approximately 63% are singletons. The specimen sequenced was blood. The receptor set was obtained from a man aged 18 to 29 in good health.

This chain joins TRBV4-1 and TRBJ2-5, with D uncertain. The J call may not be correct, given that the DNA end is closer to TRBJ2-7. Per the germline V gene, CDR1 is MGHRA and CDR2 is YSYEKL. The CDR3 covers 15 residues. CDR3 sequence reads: CASSQPRLGVNEQYF. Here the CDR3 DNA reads TGCGCCAGCAGCCAGCCGCGCTTAGGAGTCAACGAGCAGTACTTC.

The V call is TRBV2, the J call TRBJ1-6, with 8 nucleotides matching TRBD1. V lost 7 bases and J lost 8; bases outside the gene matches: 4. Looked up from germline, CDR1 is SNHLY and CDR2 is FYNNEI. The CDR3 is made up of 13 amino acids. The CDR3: CASIGQGDSPLHF. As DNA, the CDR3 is TGTGCCAGCATTGGACAGGGAGATTCACCCCTCCACTTT.

The CDR3 sequence: CATSGEGVTEAFF. Written as DNA, the CDR3 is TGTGCCACCAGTGGGGAGGGTGTGACTGAAGCTTTCTTT. The chain recombines TRBV24-1 with TRBJ1-1; D unclear. Germline-derived CDR1 and CDR2 are KGHDR and SFDVKD. The germline V and J ends were trimmed by 5 bases and 5 bases, with 11 bases remaining between them. The CDR3 loop spans 13 amino acids.

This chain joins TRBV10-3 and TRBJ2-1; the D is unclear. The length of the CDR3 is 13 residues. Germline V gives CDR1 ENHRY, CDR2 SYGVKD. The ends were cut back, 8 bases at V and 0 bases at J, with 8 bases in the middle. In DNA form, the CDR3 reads TGTGCCATCCGCGTGGGCTCCTACAATGAGCAGTTCTTC. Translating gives CAIRVGSYNEQFF.

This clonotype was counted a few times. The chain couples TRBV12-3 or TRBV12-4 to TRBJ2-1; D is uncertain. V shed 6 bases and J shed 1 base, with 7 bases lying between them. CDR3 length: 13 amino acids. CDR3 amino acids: CASRLLSYNEQFF. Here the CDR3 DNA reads TGTGCCAGCAGGCTATTATCCTACAATGAGCAGTTCTTC.

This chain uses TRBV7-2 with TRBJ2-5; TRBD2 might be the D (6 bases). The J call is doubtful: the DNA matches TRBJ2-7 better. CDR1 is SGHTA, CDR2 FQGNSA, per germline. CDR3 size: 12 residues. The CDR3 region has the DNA TGTGCCAGCAGTTGGGCGGGGACCGAGCAGTACTTC. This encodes CASSWAGTEQYF.

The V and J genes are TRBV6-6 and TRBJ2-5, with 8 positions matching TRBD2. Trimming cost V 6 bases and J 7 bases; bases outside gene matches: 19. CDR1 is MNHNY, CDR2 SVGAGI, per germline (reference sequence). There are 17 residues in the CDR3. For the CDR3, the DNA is TGTGCCAGCAGACCCGTCCCCGGTGGCGGGAGGAGTGGGACCCAGTACTTC. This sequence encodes CASRPVPGGGRSGTQYF.

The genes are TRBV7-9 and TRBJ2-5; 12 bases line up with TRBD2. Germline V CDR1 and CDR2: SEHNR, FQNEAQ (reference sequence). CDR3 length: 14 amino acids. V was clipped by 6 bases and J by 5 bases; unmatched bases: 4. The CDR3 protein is CASRTSGRGETQYF. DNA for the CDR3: TGTGCCAGCAGGACTAGCGGGAGAGGTGAGACCCAGTACTTC.

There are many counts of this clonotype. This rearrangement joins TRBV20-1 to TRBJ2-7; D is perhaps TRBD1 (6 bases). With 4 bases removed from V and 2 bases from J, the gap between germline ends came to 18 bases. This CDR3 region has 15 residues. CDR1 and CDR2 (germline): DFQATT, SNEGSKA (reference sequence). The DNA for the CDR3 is TGCAGTGCTACCACCGGGGTAGGGGGTCCCTACGAGCAGTACTTC. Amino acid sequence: CSATTGVGGPYEQYF.

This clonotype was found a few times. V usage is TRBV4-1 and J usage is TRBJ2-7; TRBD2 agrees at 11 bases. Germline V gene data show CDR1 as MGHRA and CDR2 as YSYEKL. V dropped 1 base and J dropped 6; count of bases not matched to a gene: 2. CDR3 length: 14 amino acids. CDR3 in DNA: TGCGCCAGCAGCCAAGTCGGACTAGCGGGCGAGCAGTACTTC. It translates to CASSQVGLAGEQYF.

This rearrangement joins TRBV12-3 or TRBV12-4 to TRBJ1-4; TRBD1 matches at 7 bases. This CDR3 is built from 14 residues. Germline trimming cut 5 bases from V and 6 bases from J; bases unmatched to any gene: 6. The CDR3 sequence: CASSQTGVDEKLFF. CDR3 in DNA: TGTGCCAGCAGTCAAACAGGGGTTGATGAAAAACTGTTTTTT.

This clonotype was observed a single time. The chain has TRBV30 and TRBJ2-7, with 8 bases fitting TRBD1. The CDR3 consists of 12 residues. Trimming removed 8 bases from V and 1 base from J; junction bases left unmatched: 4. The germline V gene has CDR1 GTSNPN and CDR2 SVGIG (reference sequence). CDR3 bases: TGTGCCGGGAACAGGGGGTCCTACGAGCAGTACTTC. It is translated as CAGNRGSYEQYF. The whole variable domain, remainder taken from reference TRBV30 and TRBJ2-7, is SQTIHQWPATLVQPVGSPLSLECTVEGTSNPNLYWYRQAAGRGLQLLFYSVGIGQISSEVPQNLSASRPQDRQFILSSKKLLLSDSGFYLCAGNRGSYEQYFGPGTRLTVT.

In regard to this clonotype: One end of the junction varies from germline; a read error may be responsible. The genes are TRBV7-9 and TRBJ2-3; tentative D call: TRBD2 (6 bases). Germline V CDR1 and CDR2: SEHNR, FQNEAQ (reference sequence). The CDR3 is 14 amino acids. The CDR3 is CTSSPTWRADTQYF. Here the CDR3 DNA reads TGTACCAGCAGCCCGACGTGGAGGGCAGATACGCAGTATTTT.

The CDR3 sequence is CASSQGTGEGYEQYF. Here the CDR3 DNA reads TGCGCCAGCAGCCAAGGGACAGGGGAAGGGTACGAGCAGTACTTC. The rearrangement links TRBV4-1 to TRBJ2-7; 9 bases agree with TRBD1. In germline, CDR1 is MGHRA, CDR2 YSYEKL. Germline trimming cut 1 base from V and 4 bases from J; bases unmatched to any gene: 5. This CDR3 is 15 amino acids long.

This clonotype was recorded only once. CDR3 DNA sequence: TGTGCCAGCTCCTCTAGGGCTGTAGCTTTCTTT. It yields the protein CASSSRAVAFF. This chain connects TRBV28 to TRBJ1-1; D gene uncertain. Germline V gene data show CDR1 as MDHEN and CDR2 as SYDVKM. CDR3 length: 11 amino acids. The V gene lost 8 bases and the J gene lost 10 bases, with 14 bases spanning the gap. The complete variable domain, with remaining parts taken from reference TRBV28 and TRBJ1-1, reads DVKVTQSSRYLVKRTGEKVFLECVQDMDHENMFWYRQDPGLGLRLIYFSYDVKMKEKGDIPEGYSVSREKKERFSLILESASTNQTSMYLCASSSRAVAFFGQGTRLTVV.

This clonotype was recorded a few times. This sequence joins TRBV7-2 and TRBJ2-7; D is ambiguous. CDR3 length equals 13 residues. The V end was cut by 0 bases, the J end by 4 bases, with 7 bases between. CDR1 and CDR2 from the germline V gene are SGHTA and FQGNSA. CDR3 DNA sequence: TGTGCCAGCAGCTTAGCCCAGTTATACGAGCAGTACTTC. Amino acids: CASSLAQLYEQYF.

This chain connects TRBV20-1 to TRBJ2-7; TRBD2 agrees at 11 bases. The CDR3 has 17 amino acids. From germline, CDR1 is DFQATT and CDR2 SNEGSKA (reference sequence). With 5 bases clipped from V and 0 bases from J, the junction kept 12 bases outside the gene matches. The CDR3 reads CSADSLAGALSSYEQYF. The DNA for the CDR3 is TGCAGTGCTGATTCACTAGCGGGGGCACTGAGCTCCTACGAGCAGTACTTC.

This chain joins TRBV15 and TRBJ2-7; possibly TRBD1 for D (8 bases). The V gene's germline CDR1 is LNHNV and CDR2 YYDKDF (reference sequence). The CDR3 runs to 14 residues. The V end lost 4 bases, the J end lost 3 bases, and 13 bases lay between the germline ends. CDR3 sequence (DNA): TGTGCCACCAGCAAGACAGGGGAGGGCTACGAGCAGTACTTC. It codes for CATSKTGEGYEQYF.

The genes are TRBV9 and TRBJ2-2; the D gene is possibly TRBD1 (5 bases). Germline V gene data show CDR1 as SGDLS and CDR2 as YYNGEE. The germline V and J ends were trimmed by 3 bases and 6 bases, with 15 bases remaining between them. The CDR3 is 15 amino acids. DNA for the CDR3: TGTGCCAGCAGCGCACCTCCAGGGTTCTCCGGGGAGCTGTTTTTT. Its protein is CASSAPPGFSGELFF.

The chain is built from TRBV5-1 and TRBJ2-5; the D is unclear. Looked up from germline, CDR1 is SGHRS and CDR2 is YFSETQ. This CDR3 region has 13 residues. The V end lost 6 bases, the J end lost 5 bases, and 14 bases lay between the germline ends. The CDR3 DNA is TGCGCCAGCAACTCCGGGCGATGGGAGACCCAGTACTTC. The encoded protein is CASNSGRWETQYF. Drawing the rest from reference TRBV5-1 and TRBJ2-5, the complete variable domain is KAGVTQTPRYLIKTRGQQVTLSCSPISGHRSVSWYQQTPGQGLQFLFEYFSETQRNKGNFPGRFSGRQFSNSRSEMNVSTLELGDSALYLCASNSGRWETQYFGPGTRLLVL.

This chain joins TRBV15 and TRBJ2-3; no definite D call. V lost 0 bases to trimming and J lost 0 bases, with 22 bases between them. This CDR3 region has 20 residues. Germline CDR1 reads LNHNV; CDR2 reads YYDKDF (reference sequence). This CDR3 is CATSRDLWATDLSSTDTQYF. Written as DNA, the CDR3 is TGTGCCACCAGCAGAGATTTATGGGCGACCGACCTATCTAGCACAGATACGCAGTATTTT.

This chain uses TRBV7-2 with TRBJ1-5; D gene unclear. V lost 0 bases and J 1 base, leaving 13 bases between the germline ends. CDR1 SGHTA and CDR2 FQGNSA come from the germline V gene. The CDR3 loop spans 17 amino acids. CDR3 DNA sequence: TGTGCCAGCAGCTTAGCAGCGGGGAGAGGGAGCAATCAGCCCCAGCATTTT. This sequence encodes CASSLAAGRGSNQPQHF.

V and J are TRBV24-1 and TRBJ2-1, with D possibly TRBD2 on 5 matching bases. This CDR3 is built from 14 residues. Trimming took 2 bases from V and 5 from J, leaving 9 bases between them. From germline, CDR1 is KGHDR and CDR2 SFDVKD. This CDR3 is CATSDSGVHNEQFF. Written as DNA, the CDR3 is TGTGCCACCAGTGATTCCGGGGTCCACAATGAGCAGTTCTTC.

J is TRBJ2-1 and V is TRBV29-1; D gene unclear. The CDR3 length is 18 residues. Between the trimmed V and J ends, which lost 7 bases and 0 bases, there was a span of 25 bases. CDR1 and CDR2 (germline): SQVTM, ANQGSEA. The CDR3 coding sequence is TGCAGCGCCGCCCCCGTACAGCTACTACCCTTCTCCTACAATGAGCAGTTCTTC. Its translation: CSAAPVQLLPFSYNEQFF.

CDR3 sequence (DNA): TGTGCCAGCAAGTTGGGCGACTACGAGCAGTACTTC. It translates to CASKLGDYEQYF. J is TRBJ2-7 and V is TRBV2; D not resolved. With 7 bases removed from V and 3 bases from J, the gap between germline ends came to 10 bases. There are 12 residues in the CDR3. Germline-derived CDR1 and CDR2 are SNHLY and FYNNEI.

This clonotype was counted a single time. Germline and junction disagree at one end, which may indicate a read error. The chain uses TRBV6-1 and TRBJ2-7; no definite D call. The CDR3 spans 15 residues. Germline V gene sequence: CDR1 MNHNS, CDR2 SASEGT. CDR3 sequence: CASTSVGTYSHEQYF. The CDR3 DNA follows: TGTGCCAGCACCTCGGTCGGAACATACTCCCACGAGCAGTACTTC.

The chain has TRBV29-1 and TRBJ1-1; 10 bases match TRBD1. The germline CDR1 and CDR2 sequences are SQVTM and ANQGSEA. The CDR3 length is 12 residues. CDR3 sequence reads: CSAGQGDTEAFF. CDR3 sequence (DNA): TGCAGTGCTGGACAGGGGGACACTGAAGCTTTCTTT.

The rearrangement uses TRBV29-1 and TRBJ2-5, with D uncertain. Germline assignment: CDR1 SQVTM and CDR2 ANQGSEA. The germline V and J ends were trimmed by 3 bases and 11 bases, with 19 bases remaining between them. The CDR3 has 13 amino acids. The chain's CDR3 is CSVDAGFYNEQYF. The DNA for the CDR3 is TGCAGCGTTGATGCAGGATTCTACAATGAGCAGTACTTC.

CDR3: CAIRGGQTGNQPQHF. The CDR3 nucleotides read TGTGCCATCAGAGGGGGACAGACGGGCAATCAGCCCCAGCATTTT. The chain combines TRBV10-3 with TRBJ1-5, with 7 positions matching TRBD1. CDR3 length: 15 residues. Germline V gives CDR1 ENHRY, CDR2 SYGVKD. J gave up 2 bases and V 6 bases, and 7 bases lay outside the gene matches.

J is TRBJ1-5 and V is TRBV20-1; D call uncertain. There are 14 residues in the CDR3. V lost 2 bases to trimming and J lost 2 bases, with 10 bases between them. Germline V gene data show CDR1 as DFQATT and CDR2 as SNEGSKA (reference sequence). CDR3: CSARRVTGNQPQHF. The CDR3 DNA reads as TGCAGTGCTAGAAGAGTTACGGGCAATCAGCCCCAGCATTTT.

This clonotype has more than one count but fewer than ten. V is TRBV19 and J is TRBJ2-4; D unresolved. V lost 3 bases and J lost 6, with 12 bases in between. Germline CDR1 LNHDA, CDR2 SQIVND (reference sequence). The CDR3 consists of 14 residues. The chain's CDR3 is CASSMGALGNIQYF. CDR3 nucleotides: TGTGCCAGTAGTATGGGTGCCTTAGGAAACATTCAGTACTTC.

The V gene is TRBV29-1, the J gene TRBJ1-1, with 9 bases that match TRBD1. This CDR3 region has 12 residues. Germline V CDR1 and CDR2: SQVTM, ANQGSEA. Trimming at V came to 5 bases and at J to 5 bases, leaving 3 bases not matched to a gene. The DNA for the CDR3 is TGCAGCGTTTCGACAGGGGGGACTGAAGCTTTCTTT. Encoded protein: CSVSTGGTEAFF.